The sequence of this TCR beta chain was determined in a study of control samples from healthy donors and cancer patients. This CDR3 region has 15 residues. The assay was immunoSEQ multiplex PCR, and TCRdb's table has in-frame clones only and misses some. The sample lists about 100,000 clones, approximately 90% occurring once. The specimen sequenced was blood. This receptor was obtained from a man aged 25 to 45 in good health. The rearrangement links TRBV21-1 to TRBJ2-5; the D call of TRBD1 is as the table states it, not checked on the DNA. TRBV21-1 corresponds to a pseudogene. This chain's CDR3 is CASSKERTVVETQYF. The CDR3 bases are TGTGCCAGCAGCAAAGAACGGACAGTTGTCGAGACCCAGTACTTC.